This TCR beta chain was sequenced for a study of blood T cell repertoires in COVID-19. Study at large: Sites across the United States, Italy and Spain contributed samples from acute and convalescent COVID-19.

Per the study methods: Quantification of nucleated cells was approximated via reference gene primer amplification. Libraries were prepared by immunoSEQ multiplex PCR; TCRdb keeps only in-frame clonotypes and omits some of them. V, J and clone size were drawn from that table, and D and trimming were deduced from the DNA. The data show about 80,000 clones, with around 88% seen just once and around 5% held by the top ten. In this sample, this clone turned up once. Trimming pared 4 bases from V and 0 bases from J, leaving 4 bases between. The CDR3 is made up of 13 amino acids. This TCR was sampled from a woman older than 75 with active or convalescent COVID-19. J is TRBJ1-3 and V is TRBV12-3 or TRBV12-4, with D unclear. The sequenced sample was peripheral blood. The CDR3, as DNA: TGTGCCAGCAGTTCCTTCTCTGGAAACACCATATATTTT. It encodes CASSSFSGNTIYF.